The 21 T cell receptor beta chains listed next were all sequenced from one sample in a study of cytomegalovirus exposure and HLA in healthy donors. Primers included in the PCR were 60 Vbeta and 13 Jbeta primers. This table comes from immunoSEQ multiplex PCR, and its TCRdb copy is limited to in-frame clones, with some not included. Found here are approximately 130,000 clones, approximately 80% of them singletons; the top ten hold approximately 1.2%. The sequenced sample was PBMCs. All receptors come from a man aged 50-59 years in good health and CMV-seronegative.

The rearrangement uses TRBV25-1 and TRBJ2-3, with 8 bases fitting TRBD1. The CDR3 loop spans 13 amino acids. Germline CDR1 is MGHDK and CDR2 is SYGVNS. Germline trimming cut 7 bases from V and 3 bases from J; bases unmatched to any gene: 3. The CDR3 coding sequence is TGTGCCAGCACACGGACAGGGACAGATACGCAGTATTTT. Encoded protein: CASTRTGTDTQYF. The whole variable domain, filled in from reference TRBV25-1 and TRBJ2-3, reads EADIYQTPRYLVIGTGKKITLECSQTMGHDKMYWYQQDPGMELHLIHYSYGVNSTEKGDLSSESTVSRIRTEHFPLTLESARPSHTSQYLCASTRTGTDTQYFGPGTRLTVL.

This clone was seen a handful of times. The V gene is TRBV19, the J gene TRBJ1-5; possible D gene TRBD1, 6 bases. This CDR3 has 15 amino acids. Between the trimmed V and J ends, which lost 3 bases and 4 bases, there was a span of 13 bases. Germline CDR1 and CDR2: LNHDA and SQIVND (reference sequence). This chain's CDR3 is CASSMVSGANQPQHF. The CDR3 bases are TGTGCCAGTAGTATGGTTTCAGGGGCAAATCAGCCCCAGCATTTT.

The gene calls are TRBV5-4 and TRBJ1-6; 8 nucleotides match TRBD1. Germline CDR1 is SGHNT and CDR2 is YYREEE (reference sequence). With V trimmed by 4 bases and J by 10 bases, 16 bases remained unmatched. The CDR3 runs to 17 residues. The CDR3 nucleotides are TGTGCCAGCAGCACGGGACAGGTTGGAATCTTAGGGTCACCCCTCCACTTT. Translated: CASSTGQVGILGSPLHF.

This clone was found a few times. The chain carries TRBV28 and TRBJ1-3, with 7 bases that match TRBD1. This CDR3 spans 14 amino acids. The J segment lost 0 bases and the V segment lost 8 bases, leaving 4 bases of the junction unmatched. CDR1 is MDHEN, CDR2 SYDVKM, per germline. CDR3 coding DNA: TGTGCCAGCCAGACAGGGCCCTCTGGAAACACCATATATTTT. This gives the protein CASQTGPSGNTIYF.

The chain uses TRBV5-1 and TRBJ2-4; D remains unclear. Trimming removed 0 bases at V and 9 bases at J, with 13 bases between. Germline loops: CDR1 SGHRS, CDR2 YFSETQ. The CDR3 covers 14 residues. This CDR3 reads CASSLGVGGGIQYF. The CDR3 region has the DNA TGCGCCAGCAGCTTGGGGGTAGGCGGCGGCATTCAGTACTTC.

The gene calls are TRBV15 and TRBJ2-2; 10 bases line up with TRBD1. With V trimmed by 1 base and J by 6 bases, 11 bases remained unmatched. CDR1 is LNHNV, CDR2 YYDKDF, per germline (reference sequence). The CDR3 runs 18 residues. DNA of the CDR3: TGTGCCACCAGCAGAGTCTGGTCGGCGACAGGGGGCCCCGGGGAGCTGTTTTTT. It encodes CATSRVWSATGGPGELFF.

The chain combines TRBV2 with TRBJ2-3; TRBD2 aligns across 13 bases. This CDR3 has 14 residues. The junction had 2 bases not matched to a gene; V was cut back by 5 bases and J by 6 bases. CDR1 is SNHLY and CDR2 is FYNNEI in the germline V gene. This CDR3 is CASSSTSGGDTQYF. The CDR3, as DNA: TGTGCCAGCAGTTCGACTAGCGGGGGGGATACGCAGTATTTT.

Only a few counts were recorded for this clone. The chain combines TRBV25-1 with TRBJ2-1, with TRBD2 as a possible D gene (6 bases). Trimming removed 0 bases from V and 8 bases from J, with 17 bases in between. There are 16 residues in the CDR3. Germline V gene sequence: CDR1 MGHDK, CDR2 SYGVNS. The CDR3 nucleotides read TGTGCCAGCAGTGAATATAGGGCAGAAACGGGGGATGAGCAGTTCTTC. Amino acid sequence: CASSEYRAETGDEQFF.

J is TRBJ2-7 and V is TRBV29-1, with D possibly being TRBD1 (5 bases). The CDR3 sequence is 13 residues long. Trimming removed 3 bases from V and 4 bases from J, with 13 bases in between. The germline gives CDR1 SQVTM, CDR2 ANQGSEA. CDR3 sequence (DNA): TGCAGCGTTGACTGCGACAGACTGTACGAGCAGTACTTC. Translation: CSVDCDRLYEQYF.

The genes are TRBV6-5 and TRBJ1-5; 8 bases fit TRBD1. The length of the CDR3 is 15 residues. The J segment lost 0 bases and the V segment lost 6 bases, leaving 4 bases of the junction unmatched. CDR1 MNHEY and CDR2 SVGAGI come from the germline V gene. In nucleotides, the CDR3 is TGTGCCAGCAGCGACAGGGGCTATAGCAATCAGCCCCAGCATTTT. It encodes CASSDRGYSNQPQHF.

The chain combines TRBV7-3 with TRBJ2-2; no definite D call. The CDR3 extends over 13 amino acids. Germline loops: CDR1 SGHTA, CDR2 FQGTGA. Trimming left V 2 bases short and J 4 bases short, with 5 bases between. The CDR3 here is CASSLPGTGELFF. The DNA for the CDR3 is TGTGCCAGCAGCTTACCGGGCACCGGGGAGCTGTTTTTT. Using reference TRBV7-3 and TRBJ2-2 for the parts outside the CDR3, the full variable domain is GAGVSQTPSNKVTEKGKYVELRCDPISGHTALYWYRQSLGQGPEFLIYFQGTGAADDSGLPNDRFFAVRPEGSVSTLKIQRTERGDSAVYLCASSLPGTGELFFGEGSRLTVL.

The chain uses TRBV7-8 and TRBJ1-4; D not certain. The CDR3 loop spans 12 amino acids. Germline CDR1 reads SGHVS; CDR2 reads FQNEAQ. The V end lost 9 bases, the J end lost 3 bases, and 8 bases lay between the germline ends. DNA of the CDR3: TGTGCCAGACAGCAGGCTAATGAAAAACTGTTTTTT. Its translation is CARQQANEKLFF.

The chain couples TRBV6-5 to TRBJ2-7; D remains unclear. Germline loops: CDR1 MNHEY, CDR2 SVGAGI. This CDR3 is 13 amino acids long. The germline V and J ends were trimmed by 3 bases and 3 bases, with 9 bases remaining between them. The chain's CDR3 is CASSYGLNYEQYF. The CDR3 coding sequence is TGTGCCAGCAGTTATGGCCTTAACTACGAGCAGTACTTC.

The gene calls are TRBV9 and TRBJ2-2; 10 bases are shared with TRBD1. Germline values: CDR1 SGDLS, CDR2 YYNGEE. The V segment lost 4 bases and the J segment 5 bases; nucleotides outside the gene matches: 8. This CDR3 comprises 16 residues. The CDR3 spells CASSTGTGAGTGELFF. Here the CDR3 DNA reads TGTGCCAGCAGCACCGGGACAGGGGCGGGGACCGGGGAGCTGTTTTTT.

The chain joins TRBV19 to TRBJ1-5; 8 bases align to TRBD1. CDR3 length equals 14 residues. CDR1 is LNHDA and CDR2 is SQIVND in the germline V gene (reference sequence). V was clipped by 8 bases and J by 4 bases; unmatched bases: 7. DNA for the CDR3: TGTGCCAGTGGGAACCGGGACAGGAATCAGCCCCAGCATTTT. Its protein is CASGNRDRNQPQHF. Looking up the rest from reference TRBV19 and TRBJ1-5 gives the full variable domain: DGGITQSPKYLFRKEGQNVTLSCEQNLNHDAMYWYRQDPGQGLRLIYYSQIVNDFQKGDIAEGYSVSREKKESFPLTVTSAQKNPTAFYLCASGNRDRNQPQHFGDGTRLSIL.

This clone appeared a few times. The chain links TRBV19 to TRBJ2-5; TRBD2 is a possible D gene (6 bases). CDR1 is LNHDA, CDR2 SQIVND, per germline (reference sequence). The CDR3 loop spans 13 amino acids. V was clipped by 6 bases and J by 2 bases, with 10 bases between them. The CDR3 here is CASRMTRQETQYF. DNA of the CDR3: TGTGCCAGTAGGATGACTAGACAAGAGACCCAGTACTTC.

The genes are TRBV4-1 and TRBJ1-1; a weak D match, TRBD1 (5 bases). Germline values: CDR1 MGHRA, CDR2 YSYEKL. This CDR3 comprises 14 residues. The V end was cut by 5 bases, the J end by 0 bases, with 10 bases between. CDR3 sequence (DNA): TGCGCCAGCAGCGCAGGGCTCCTGAACACTGAAGCTTTCTTT. Its translation: CASSAGLLNTEAFF.

This CDR3 reads CASSEVGVGTGLQGRAGANVLTF. The CDR3 DNA reads as TGTGCCAGCAGTGAAGTGGGGGTAGGGACAGGGCTCCAAGGGAGGGCTGGGGCCAACGTCCTGACTTTC. The chain links TRBV6-1 to TRBJ2-6; 9 nucleotides match TRBD1. The junction had 21 bases not matched to a gene; V was cut back by 1 base and J by 2 bases. Germline V CDR1 and CDR2: MNHNS, SASEGT. CDR3 length equals 23 residues.

The J gene is TRBJ2-5, the V gene TRBV6-5; possible D gene TRBD1, 6 bases. The J call could be wrong; TRBJ2-7 is a better fit for the DNA end. The germline gives CDR1 MNHEY, CDR2 SVGAGI. There are 14 residues in the CDR3. The CDR3 nucleotides are TGTGCCAGCGGACCCGTGGGGGCCTTCCTCGAGCAGTACTTC. This sequence encodes CASGPVGAFLEQYF.

This chain links TRBV6-1 with TRBJ1-1; a possible D gene is TRBD1 (6 bases). CDR1 is MNHNS, CDR2 SASEGT, per germline. The CDR3 consists of 14 residues. V dropped 3 bases and J dropped 3 bases, with 11 bases sitting between them. The CDR3, as DNA: TGTGCCAGCAGTGATACAGGGCGGGACACTGAAGCTTTCTTT. Translating it yields CASSDTGRDTEAFF.

V and J are TRBV28 and TRBJ1-5; 7 positions match TRBD1. This CDR3 is built from 14 residues. The germline gives CDR1 MDHEN, CDR2 SYDVKM. With 3 bases clipped from V and 5 bases from J, the junction kept 4 bases outside the gene matches. CDR3 loop: CASSFRQGHQPQHF. CDR3 DNA sequence: TGTGCCAGCAGTTTTCGACAGGGCCATCAGCCCCAGCATTTT.